This T cell receptor beta chain was found in a study of T cell responses to AZD1222 COVID-19 vaccine. Broader study findings: Spike regions recognized by vaccine-associated CD4 TCRs spanned the protein, led by 160-218 and 743-854. Only a handful of people who got AZD1222 tested seropositive at baseline. The donor group comprised mostly white British people and more females; the analysis possibly underestimated clonal diversity.

Produced via immunoSEQ multiplex PCR; TCRdb's table is partial and in-frame only. Here the sample spans about 130,000 clones, approximately 89% being singletons. This CDR3 is built from 13 residues. Trimming cost V 7 bases and J 3 bases; bases outside gene matches: 4. Details on this clone: Antigen: not known.

The specimen was peripheral blood, collected 28 days after the second AZD1222 dose. This receptor was taken from an adult who received the AZD1222 COVID-19 vaccine. This rearrangement joins TRBV12-3 or TRBV12-4 to TRBJ2-3, with TRBD1 matching 7 bases. CDR3 DNA: TGTGCCAGCAATAACAGGGGAACAGATACGCAGTATTTT. It specifies CASNNRGTDTQYF.